What follows are 28 T cell receptor beta chains derived from one specimen sequenced in a study of blood T cells in healthy people across ages. For the second PCR, which ran for roughly 6 to 12 cycles, a sample-barcoded 5' primer and a J-beta primer mix were used. In TCRdb, the 5' RACE reads were re-called with MiXCR into one record per CDR3 protein. The table has over a million distinct CDR3 sequences, around two fifths seen once. Sequencing input: blood. The origin of the receptors is a woman aged 18-30 years in good health.

In its sample, this clonotype was seen a few times. V and J are TRBV6-1 and TRBJ2-7; D unclear. V was cut by 7 bases and J by 3 bases, with 10 bases left in between. The CDR3 is made up of 12 amino acids. The germline V gene encodes CDR1 MNHNS and CDR2 SASEGT. This CDR3 is CASTVGLYEQYF. The CDR3 bases are TGTGCCAGCACCGTTGGCCTCTACGAGCAGTACTTC.

V usage is TRBV5-1 and J usage is TRBJ1-6; D may be TRBD1 (5 bases). The V and J ends lost 0 bases and 8 bases respectively, with 15 bases between them. Germline loops: CDR1 SGHRS, CDR2 YFSETQ. The CDR3 covers 16 residues. CDR3 in amino acids: CASSLEAGLGHSPLHF. CDR3 nucleotides: TGCGCCAGCAGCTTGGAAGCAGGGCTCGGCCATTCACCCCTCCACTTT.

V is TRBV6-1 and J is TRBJ2-5; the match to TRBD1 covers 8 bases. The J call may be faulty, since TRBJ2-7 better matches the DNA end. Per the germline V gene, CDR1 is MNHNS and CDR2 is SASEGT. The length of the CDR3 is 15 residues. In DNA, the CDR3 is TGTGCCAGCAGTGACCGGACAGGGCTCGACTACGAGCAGTACTTC. Translation: CASSDRTGLDYEQYF.

The V call is TRBV20-1, the J call TRBJ2-1, with TRBD2 as a possible D gene (6 bases). Looked up from germline, CDR1 is DFQATT and CDR2 is SNEGSKA (reference sequence). There are 11 residues in the CDR3. The CDR3 sequence is CSVSSVNEQFF. The CDR3 DNA follows: TGCAGCGTCTCTAGCGTTAATGAGCAGTTCTTC.

The chain couples TRBV20-1 to TRBJ2-1, with D tentatively TRBD2 (5 bases). V was clipped by 1 base and J by 0 bases, with 10 bases between them. This CDR3 is built from 15 residues. Germline V CDR1 and CDR2: DFQATT, SNEGSKA (reference sequence). CDR3 in amino acids: CSARADWSSYNEQFF. The CDR3 DNA follows: TGCAGTGCTAGAGCGGACTGGAGCTCCTACAATGAGCAGTTCTTC.

The gene calls are TRBV6-2 or TRBV6-3 and TRBJ2-7; TRBD1 is a possible D gene (5 bases). CDR3 length: 15 amino acids. The germline V gene encodes CDR1 MNHEY and CDR2 SVGEGT. Trimming stripped 0 bases from V and 7 bases from J, with 16 bases between. For the CDR3, the DNA is TGTGCCAGCAGTTACTCTACAGGAGTTAACAATGAGCAGTACTTC. Translating it yields CASSYSTGVNNEQYF.

This clonotype was seen only a few times. The chain carries TRBV30 and TRBJ2-7, with 8 nucleotides matching TRBD2. The germline gives CDR1 GTSNPN, CDR2 SVGIG (reference sequence). This CDR3 comprises 14 residues. V shed 7 bases and J 1 base; nucleotides not matched to a gene: 9. The chain's CDR3 is CALTPLAGSYEQYF. CDR3 DNA: TGTGCCTTGACACCTTTAGCGGGATCCTACGAGCAGTACTTC. The entire variable domain, with the rest obtained from reference TRBV30 and TRBJ2-7, is as follows: SQTIHQWPATLVQPVGSPLSLECTVEGTSNPNLYWYRQAAGRGLQLLFYSVGIGQISSEVPQNLSASRPQDRQFILSSKKLLLSDSGFYLCALTPLAGSYEQYFGPGTRLTVT.

The chain has TRBV12-3 or TRBV12-4 and TRBJ2-7; D could derive from TRBD1 or TRBD2 (5 bases each). The assigned J gene may be wrong: the sequence end matches TRBJ2-5 better. The CDR3 totals 15 residues. Written as DNA, the CDR3 is TGTGCCAGCAGTTTAGGGCAGGGCTGGGAGGAGACCCAGTACTTC. Protein product: CASSLGQGWEETQYF.

This clonotype was counted only a few times. The chain recombines TRBV29-1 with TRBJ1-2; D unresolved. Between the trimmed V and J ends, which lost 7 bases and 4 bases, there was a span of 10 bases. The CDR3 runs to 11 residues. In germline, CDR1 is SQVTM, CDR2 ANQGSEA. The CDR3 nucleotides are TGCAGCGGACGGGTTGGCTATGGCTACACCTTC. This sequence encodes CSGRVGYGYTF.

This clonotype showed up just a few times. This chain uses TRBV29-1 with TRBJ2-5; 12 positions match TRBD1. Germline V gives CDR1 SQVTM, CDR2 ANQGSEA. The CDR3 runs 18 residues. The V segment lost 0 bases and the J segment 4 bases; nucleotides outside the gene matches: 12. DNA for the CDR3: TGCAGCGTTGAAGATCCCTGGGACAGGGGGCGCATGGTAGAGACCCAGTACTTC. It is translated as CSVEDPWDRGRMVETQYF.

The V call is TRBV9, the J call TRBJ2-2; D tentatively fits TRBD1 or TRBD2 (5 bases each). This CDR3 contains 18 residues. The germline V gene encodes CDR1 SGDLS and CDR2 YYNGEE. V was shortened by 2 bases and J by 1 base, with 18 bases between the two germline ends. Here the CDR3 reads CASSVARDRGQNTGELFF. DNA for the CDR3: TGTGCCAGCAGCGTGGCCAGAGATCGGGGCCAGAACACCGGGGAGCTGTTTTTT.

The chain links TRBV7-2 to TRBJ2-3; 9 bases fit TRBD2. Germline V gene data show CDR1 as SGHTA and CDR2 as FQGNSA. V lost 4 bases to trimming and J lost 5 bases; unmatched junction nucleotides: 10. The CDR3 extends over 16 amino acids. The CDR3 DNA reads TGTGCCAGCAGCTGGCGGGGGGGGGCTGGGTTAGATACGCAGTATTTT. It translates to CASSWRGGAGLDTQYF.

In its sample, this clonotype was seen a few times. The chain is built from TRBV5-1 and TRBJ1-1, with 11 bases that match TRBD1. Germline V gives CDR1 SGHRS, CDR2 YFSETQ. This CDR3 comprises 13 residues. V gave up 7 bases and J gave up 1 base; unmatched junction bases: 0. The CDR3 nucleotides read TGCGCCAGCGGACAGGGGGCGAACACTGAAGCTTTCTTT. Amino acids: CASGQGANTEAFF.

This clonotype turned up a few times. V and J are TRBV29-1 and TRBJ2-7; 14 nucleotides agree with TRBD2. Germline V gene lookup returns CDR1 SQVTM and CDR2 ANQGSEA. The CDR3 length is 15 residues. V gave up 6 bases and J gave up 2 bases; unmatched junction bases: 6. DNA of the CDR3: TGCAGCGTCGCGGGACTAGCGGGAGTCCCCTACGAGCAGTACTTC. It translates to CSVAGLAGVPYEQYF.

The chain employs TRBV20-1 and TRBJ2-5; no definite D call. The V and J ends lost 1 base and 4 bases respectively, with 10 bases between them. The CDR3 runs 13 residues. The germline V gene has CDR1 DFQATT and CDR2 SNEGSKA (reference sequence). The CDR3: CSARVHLRETQYF. In nucleotides, the CDR3 is TGCAGTGCTAGAGTTCATTTGAGAGAGACCCAGTACTTC.

DNA for the CDR3: TGCAGTGCTAGTAGACAGGGGGCTAGACTGGGTCAGCCCCAGCATTTT. As protein: CSASRQGARLGQPQHF. The chain is built from TRBV20-1 and TRBJ1-5, with 10 bases aligning to TRBD1. V lost 3 bases and J lost 6; bases outside the gene matches: 11. This CDR3 spans 16 amino acids. Looked up from germline, CDR1 is DFQATT and CDR2 is SNEGSKA (reference sequence).

This chain links TRBV6-1 with TRBJ2-7; D may correspond to TRBD1 or TRBD2 (5 bases each). Germline assignment: CDR1 MNHNS and CDR2 SASEGT. The CDR3 loop spans 18 amino acids. Deletions cut 6 bases from V and 5 bases from J, with 29 bases between. CDR3 loop: CASRADIRSGTAVHEQYF. CDR3 in DNA: TGTGCCAGCAGGGCCGATATACGGTCCGGGACCGCGGTCCACGAGCAGTACTTC.

As to this clonotype: Relative to the germline gene, one junction end is altered; a read error may explain this. The chain has TRBV20-1 and TRBJ1-4, with a tentative D call TRBD1 (5 bases). Germline V lookup: CDR1 DFQATT, CDR2 SNEGSKA (reference sequence). The CDR3 covers 15 residues. The CDR3 spells CSARVTGTPNGKLFF. CDR3 nucleotide sequence: TGCAGTGCTAGAGTTACCGGGACTCCGAATGGAAAACTGTTTTTT.

This chain uses TRBV20-1 with TRBJ2-3, with 11 bases aligning to TRBD2. Trimming removed 3 bases from V and 3 bases from J; junction bases left unmatched: 5. Per germline, CDR1 DFQATT and CDR2 SNEGSKA (reference sequence). This CDR3 region has 15 residues. The CDR3 loop reads CSARVAGGPTDTQYF. CDR3 bases: TGCAGTGCTAGGGTAGCGGGGGGGCCTACAGATACGCAGTATTTT.

A few counts support this clonotype. In nucleotides, the CDR3 is TGCGCCAGCAGCCTAGCGGGGTCTCGCACAGATACGCAGTATTTT. It encodes CASSLAGSRTDTQYF. The rearrangement links TRBV5-1 to TRBJ2-3, with 9 bases matching TRBD2. Trimming took 4 bases from V and 1 from J; bases not matched to a gene: 4. CDR3 size: 15 residues. Germline V CDR1 and CDR2: SGHRS, YFSETQ.

The sample holds a few counts of this clonotype. V and J are TRBV12-3 or TRBV12-4 and TRBJ1-2; 9 bases line up with TRBD1. This CDR3 has 15 amino acids. Trimming cost V 5 bases and J 6 bases; bases outside gene matches: 10. This CDR3 is CASSTLADRGNGYTF. The CDR3 DNA follows: TGTGCCAGCAGTACGTTGGCGGACAGGGGTAATGGCTACACCTTC.

The chain joins TRBV12-3 or TRBV12-4 to TRBJ1-3; 10 bases match TRBD1. The ends lost 1 base at V and 8 bases at J; junction bases unmatched: 8. This CDR3 has 16 amino acids. DNA for the CDR3: TGTGCCAGCAGTTTAGGACAGGGGGCGGAAGGGTACACCATATATTTT. It is translated as CASSLGQGAEGYTIYF.

This sequence joins TRBV2 and TRBJ1-4; 7 nucleotides align to TRBD1. Germline trimming cut 5 bases from V and 6 bases from J; bases unmatched to any gene: 3. The CDR3 sequence is 13 residues long. Per germline, CDR1 SNHLY and CDR2 FYNNEI. The chain's CDR3 is CASSLTGDEKLFF. In DNA, the CDR3 is TGTGCCAGCAGTCTCACAGGGGATGAAAAACTGTTTTTT. Full variable domain (outside the CDR3, taken from reference TRBV2 and TRBJ1-4): EPEVTQTPSHQVTQMGQEVILRCVPISNHLYFYWYRQILGQKVEFLVSFYNNEISEKSEIFDDQFSVERPDGSNFTLKIRSTKLEDSAMYFCASSLTGDEKLFFGSGTQLSVL.

This clonotype was seen only a few times. The chain has TRBV6-1 and TRBJ2-7; 11 bases are a match to TRBD2. V dropped 6 bases and J dropped 5; count of bases not matched to a gene: 0. This CDR3 comprises 12 residues. CDR1 and CDR2 (germline): MNHNS, SASEGT. The CDR3 nucleotides read TGTGCCAGCAGACTAGCGGGGGACGAGCAGTACTTC. Translating it yields CASRLAGDEQYF.

The V gene is TRBV11-2, the J gene TRBJ2-3; D might be TRBD2 (5 bases). The germline V and J ends were trimmed by 1 base and 6 bases, with 23 bases remaining between them. This CDR3 contains 18 residues. Germline loops: CDR1 SGHAT, CDR2 FQNNGV. In DNA, the CDR3 is TGTGCCAGCAGCTTAGTGATCGAGGGCCTGGGCGTAGCGGATACGCAGTATTTT. Residues: CASSLVIEGLGVADTQYF. The whole variable domain, remainder taken from reference TRBV11-2 and TRBJ2-3, is EAGVAQSPRYKIIEKRQSVAFWCNPISGHATLYWYQQILGQGPKLLIQFQNNGVVDDSQLPKDRFSAERLKGVDSTLKIQPAKLEDSAVYLCASSLVIEGLGVADTQYFGPGTRLTVL.

The CDR3 sequence: CASSPRDSENYGYTF. The CDR3 DNA is TGTGCCAGCAGTCCCAGGGACAGCGAGAACTATGGCTACACCTTC. The gene calls are TRBV12-3 or TRBV12-4 and TRBJ1-2, with 7 bases fitting TRBD1. The CDR3 contains 15 residues. Trimming cost V 5 bases and J 2 bases; bases outside gene matches: 8.

The chain uses TRBV4-1 and TRBJ1-2, with D tentatively TRBD1 (6 bases). Germline V gives CDR1 MGHRA, CDR2 YSYEKL. The length of the CDR3 is 15 residues. The V end lost 1 base, the J end lost 0 bases, and 9 bases lay between the germline ends. Here the CDR3 DNA reads TGCGCCAGCAGCCAAGTGGACAGAACTAACTATGGCTACACCTTC. The encoded protein is CASSQVDRTNYGYTF.

The rearrangement links TRBV25-1 to TRBJ2-3; D uncertain. Trimming shortened V by 4 bases and J by 8 bases, and 10 bases separated the two germline ends. CDR1 is MGHDK and CDR2 is SYGVNS in the germline V gene. The CDR3 spans 12 residues. The chain's CDR3 is CASSVPSGTQYF. For the CDR3, the DNA is TGTGCCAGCAGTGTACCTTCCGGTACGCAGTATTTT.